This TCR beta chain was sequenced for a study of shared clonotypes between healthy human individuals. The germline gives CDR1 SGHAT, CDR2 FQNNGV. Trimming removed 3 bases at V and 0 bases at J, with 7 bases between. The CDR3 length is 14 residues. Cells designated naive CD8 were CD45RO-negative and were positively selected for CCR7, with terminally differentiated effector memory CD45RA+ cells excluded. Free of recent acute infections or vaccinations, the donors were healthy HIV-negative adults. As regards this clone: Its matching antigen is unknown.

Assay execution took place at the deep level. Sequenced by immunoSEQ multiplex PCR; TCRdb stores in-frame clones only, minus some. The table lists 650,000 to 800,000 clones, 90% to 95% of them singletons. Broader study findings: Apart from blood, nothing was sampled; tissue repertoires likely differ. Larger estimated richness was generally recorded for naive subsets relative to memory subsets.

The TCR comes from a man aged 25 to 40 in good health. Sequences were obtained from naive CD8+ T cells sorted from blood. V usage is TRBV11-2 and J usage is TRBJ2-3; unclear D gene. The CDR3 loop is CASSFGGSTDTQYF. The CDR3 DNA is TGTGCCAGCAGCTTCGGCGGAAGCACAGATACGCAGTATTTT.